This T cell receptor beta chain was found in a study of cytomegalovirus exposure and HLA in healthy donors. Study in general: Within an early data release were tens of millions of unique TCRs drawn from HLA-typed donors. Study-wide points: Indistinguishability led to the exclusion of some V segments, TRBV6-2 and TRBV6-3 included. Researchers catalogued around 150 TCR beta chains as cytomegalovirus-associated. Immune exposure information available was restricted to CMV serostatus.

For this clone: Its antigen is unidentified.

Primers for the PCR totalled 60 Vbeta and 13 Jbeta. The protocol was immunoSEQ multiplex PCR, while the TCRdb copy is restricted to in-frame clones and leaves out a portion. The data show around 150,000 clones, approximately 72% seen once. Germline values: CDR1 SEHNR, CDR2 FQNEAQ (reference sequence). The length of the CDR3 is 13 residues. Deletions cut 4 bases from V and 8 bases from J, with 12 bases between. The TCR comes from a man aged 35-49 years in good health and CMV-seropositive. V usage is TRBV7-9 and J usage is TRBJ2-1; possibly TRBD1 for D (5 bases). Sequencing was done on a sample of PBMCs. The DNA for the CDR3 is TGTGCCAGCAGCTGGCGCGACAGCGATGAGCAGTTCTTC. Translation: CASSWRDSDEQFF.